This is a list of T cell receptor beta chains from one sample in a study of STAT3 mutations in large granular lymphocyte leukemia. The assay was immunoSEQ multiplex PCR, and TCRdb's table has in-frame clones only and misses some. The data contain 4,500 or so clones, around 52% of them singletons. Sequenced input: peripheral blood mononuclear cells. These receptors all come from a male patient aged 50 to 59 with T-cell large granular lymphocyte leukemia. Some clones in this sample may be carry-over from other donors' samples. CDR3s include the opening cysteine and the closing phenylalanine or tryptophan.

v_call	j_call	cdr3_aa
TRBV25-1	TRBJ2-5	CASSGTGASETQYF
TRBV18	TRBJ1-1	CASSPLLNTEAFF
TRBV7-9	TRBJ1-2	CASSLGQGGFGYTF
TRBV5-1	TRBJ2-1	CASSLASGLGSRYNEQFF
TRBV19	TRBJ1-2	CASTQGADGYGYTF
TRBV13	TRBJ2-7	CASSLGPPSGGSYEQYF
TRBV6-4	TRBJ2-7	CASSVQQGSEQYF
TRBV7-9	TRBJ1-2	CASSLEVSRYGYTF
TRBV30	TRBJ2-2	CARRGLGGELFF
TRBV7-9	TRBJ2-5	CASSLDVAWETQYF
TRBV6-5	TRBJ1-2	CASSYFEVGAGYGYTF
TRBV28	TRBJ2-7	CASSLNSMYEQYF
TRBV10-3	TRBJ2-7	CAMSTGGQYEQYF
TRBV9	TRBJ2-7	CASSVREGEQYF
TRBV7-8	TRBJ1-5	CASSLKRSLSNQPQHF
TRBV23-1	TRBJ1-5	CASSHPAGQPQHF
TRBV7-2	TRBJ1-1	CASSFHQGSTEAFF
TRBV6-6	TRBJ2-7	CASSFGLSSYEQYF
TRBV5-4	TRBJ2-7	CASSRDPGPYEQYF
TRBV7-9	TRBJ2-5	CASIRGGVETQYF
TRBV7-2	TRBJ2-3	CASSLAGADTQYF
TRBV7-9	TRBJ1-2	CASGLGSWTGDGYTF
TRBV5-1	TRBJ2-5	CASSFPTGLRETQYF
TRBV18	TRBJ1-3	CASSATRVSGNTIYF
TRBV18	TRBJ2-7	CASSPPAGGRKGEQYF
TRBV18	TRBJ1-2	CASSRGGDYGYTF
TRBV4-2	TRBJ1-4	CASSQDQATNEKLFF
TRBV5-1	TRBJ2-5	CASSPPRSREVWETQYF
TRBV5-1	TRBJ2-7	CASSLGGSGITYEQYF
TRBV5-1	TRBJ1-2	CASSLDRSDYGYTF
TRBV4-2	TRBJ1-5	CASSPQGNQPQHF
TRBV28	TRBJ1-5	CASSRRGRRPQHF
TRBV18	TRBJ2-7	CASSPRRESYEQYF
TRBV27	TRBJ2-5	CASSPGTSGGESQYF
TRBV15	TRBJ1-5	CATSRDYSNQPQHF